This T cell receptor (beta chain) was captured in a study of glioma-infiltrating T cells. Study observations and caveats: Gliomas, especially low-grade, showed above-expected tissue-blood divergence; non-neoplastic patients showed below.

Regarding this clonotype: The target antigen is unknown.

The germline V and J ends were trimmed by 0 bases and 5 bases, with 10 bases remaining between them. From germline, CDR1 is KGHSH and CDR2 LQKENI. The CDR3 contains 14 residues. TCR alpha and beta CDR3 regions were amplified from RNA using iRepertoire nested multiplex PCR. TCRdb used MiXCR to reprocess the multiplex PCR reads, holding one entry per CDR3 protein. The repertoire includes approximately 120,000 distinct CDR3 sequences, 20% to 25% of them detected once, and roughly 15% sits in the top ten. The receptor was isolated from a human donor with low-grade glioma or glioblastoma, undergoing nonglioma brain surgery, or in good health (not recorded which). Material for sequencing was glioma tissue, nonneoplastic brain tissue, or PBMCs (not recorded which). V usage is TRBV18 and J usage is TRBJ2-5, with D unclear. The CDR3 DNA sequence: TGTGCCAGCTCACCACCGTCCGGGCCGGAGACCCAGTACTTC. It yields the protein CASSPPSGPETQYF. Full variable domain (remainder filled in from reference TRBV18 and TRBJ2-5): NAGVMQNPRHLVRRRGQEARLRCSPMKGHSHVYWYRQLPEEGLKFMVYLQKENIIDESGMPKERFSAEFPKEGPSILRIQQVVRGDSAAYFCASSPPSGPETQYFGPGTRLLVL.